The 28 T cell receptor beta chains below come from one sample, sequenced in a study of blood T cell repertoires in COVID-19. Sequenced by immunoSEQ multiplex PCR; TCRdb stores in-frame clones only, minus some. The sample holds roughly 260,000 clones, 87% seen once. Input material: peripheral blood. The receptors derive from a woman in her forties or fifties with acute or convalescent COVID-19.

This sequence joins TRBV19 and TRBJ1-1; 7 bases match TRBD1. CDR3 length equals 14 residues. With 7 bases clipped from V and 1 base from J, the junction kept 6 bases outside the gene matches. Germline loops: CDR1 LNHDA, CDR2 SQIVND (reference sequence). This chain's CDR3 is CASTRQGTNTEAFF. Written as DNA, the CDR3 is TGTGCCAGTACCCGACAGGGCACGAACACTGAAGCTTTCTTT.

This chain's CDR3 is CASNRQGRTDTQYF. Written as DNA, the CDR3 is TGTGCCAGCAATAGACAGGGGAGGACAGATACGCAGTATTTT. The chain combines TRBV7-2 with TRBJ2-3; TRBD1 agrees at 8 bases. From germline, CDR1 is SGHTA and CDR2 FQGNSA. The CDR3 contains 14 residues. Trimming took 7 bases from V and 3 from J; bases not matched to a gene: 6.

This sequence joins TRBV12-3 or TRBV12-4 and TRBJ2-1; D perhaps matches TRBD2 (6 bases). Trimming stripped 6 bases from V and 4 bases from J, with 10 bases between. The CDR3 spans 13 residues. The CDR3 DNA is TGTGCCAGCAGGGGGACTCCTTACAATGAGCAGTTCTTC. Protein product: CASRGTPYNEQFF.

This clone was found once. V and J are TRBV12-3 or TRBV12-4 and TRBJ2-5, with D perhaps matching TRBD1 (6 bases). This CDR3 region has 13 residues. The ends were cut back, 3 bases at V and 5 bases at J, with 10 bases in the middle. The CDR3 protein is CASSFSGAETQYF. CDR3 DNA: TGTGCCAGCAGTTTCTCAGGGGCGGAGACCCAGTACTTC.

The V call is TRBV5-4, the J call TRBJ1-4; TRBD1 matches 7 bases. V was pared by 0 bases and J by 2 bases, with 4 bases of the junction left unmatched. This CDR3 has 16 residues. CDR1 and CDR2 from the germline V gene are SGHNT and YYREEE (reference sequence). The CDR3 loop is CASSLGGGTTNEKLFF. In nucleotides, the CDR3 is TGTGCCAGCAGCTTGGGAGGGGGCACGACTAATGAAAAACTGTTTTTT.

The CDR3 sequence is CAIRPGLAGTDTQYF. The CDR3 region has the DNA TGTGCCATCAGGCCGGGACTCGCTGGCACAGATACGCAGTATTTT. The chain employs TRBV10-3 and TRBJ2-3, with a possible D match to TRBD2 (6 bases). Trimming cost V 6 bases and J 1 base, with 14 bases left between them. The CDR3 is 15 amino acids. Germline assignment: CDR1 ENHRY and CDR2 SYGVKD.

The genes are TRBV15 and TRBJ1-2; D might be TRBD1 (6 bases). Germline V gene lookup returns CDR1 LNHNV and CDR2 YYDKDF (reference sequence). V dropped 0 bases and J dropped 2 bases, with 10 bases sitting between them. The CDR3 is made up of 15 amino acids. CDR3 DNA: TGTGCCACCAGCAGAGAAGTTGGGACAAACTATGGCTACACCTTC. As protein: CATSREVGTNYGYTF. The full variable domain, with the rest looked up from reference TRBV15 and TRBJ1-2, is DAMVIQNPRYQVTQFGKPVTLSCSQTLNHNVMYWYQQKSSQAPKLLFHYYDKDFNNEADTPDNFQSRRPNTSFCFLDIRSPGLGDTAMYLCATSREVGTNYGYTFGSGTRLTVV.

The table lists this clone with a count of one. The J gene is TRBJ1-1, the V gene TRBV7-9; D is possibly TRBD1 (6 bases). Trimming took 0 bases from V and 4 from J, leaving 9 bases between them. Germline values: CDR1 SEHNR, CDR2 FQNEAQ (reference sequence). The CDR3 is made up of 14 amino acids. CDR3 sequence (DNA): TGTGCCAGCAGCTTAGCTAGGGGGGGCACTGAAGCTTTCTTT. This gives the protein CASSLARGGTEAFF. Variable domain in full (rest from reference TRBV7-9 and TRBJ1-1): DTGVSQNPRHKITKRGQNVTFRCDPISEHNRLYWYRQTLGQGPEFLTYFQNEAQLEKSRLLSDRFSAERPKGSFSTLEIQRTEQGDSAMYLCASSLARGGTEAFFGQGTRLTVV.

DNA of the CDR3: TGTGCCAGCAGCCCGGGGACAGGGTTGAACACCGGGGAGCTGTTTTTT. This translates into CASSPGTGLNTGELFF. The V gene is TRBV7-3, the J gene TRBJ2-2; 9 bases align to TRBD1. The CDR3 length is 16 residues. V lost 5 bases, J lost 1 base, and 5 bases stayed unmatched. Germline CDR1 is SGHTA and CDR2 is FQGTGA.

This chain links TRBV2 with TRBJ2-2; D ambiguous. With 5 bases removed from V and 5 bases from J, the gap between germline ends came to 3 bases. Germline CDR1 reads SNHLY; CDR2 reads FYNNEI. This CDR3 comprises 11 residues. The CDR3 nucleotides are TGTGCCAGCAGTACAACCGGGGAGCTGTTTTTT. Encoded protein: CASSTTGELFF.

V usage is TRBV19 and J usage is TRBJ2-5; TRBD1 agrees at 8 bases. V shed 1 base and J 5 bases; nucleotides not matched to a gene: 6. The CDR3 runs to 15 residues. CDR1 and CDR2 from the germline V gene are LNHDA and SQIVND (reference sequence). The CDR3 spells CASSIGTGRAETQYF. For the CDR3, the DNA is TGTGCCAGTAGTATAGGGACAGGGCGCGCGGAGACCCAGTACTTC.

The rearrangement uses TRBV28 and TRBJ1-2; D uncertain. Germline values: CDR1 MDHEN, CDR2 SYDVKM. The V and J ends lost 1 base and 2 bases respectively, with 8 bases between them. The CDR3 is 14 residues long. CDR3 DNA: TGTGCCAGCAGTTTATTAACAGAAAACTATGGCTACACCTTC. Amino acids: CASSLLTENYGYTF.

The J gene is TRBJ1-6, the V gene TRBV9; 7 positions agree with TRBD1. CDR1 is SGDLS and CDR2 is YYNGEE in the germline V gene. Germline trimming cut 6 bases from V and 5 bases from J; bases unmatched to any gene: 8. The CDR3 has 15 amino acids. The CDR3 nucleotides read TGTGCCAGCAAAACCACAGGGGATCATAATTCACCCCTCCACTTT. The encoded protein is CASKTTGDHNSPLHF.

The rearrangement uses TRBV4-1 and TRBJ2-7, with 12 bases aligning to TRBD2. Germline V gene lookup returns CDR1 MGHRA and CDR2 YSYEKL. CDR3 size: 15 residues. V lost 1 base, J lost 4 bases, and 2 bases stayed unmatched. CDR3 in amino acids: CASSQGLAGVYEQYF. CDR3 DNA sequence: TGCGCCAGCAGCCAAGGACTAGCGGGAGTGTACGAGCAGTACTTC.

The chain employs TRBV28 and TRBJ1-1; D not resolved. The V end was cut by 8 bases, the J end by 3 bases, with 10 bases between. The CDR3 has 12 amino acids. CDR1 is MDHEN and CDR2 is SYDVKM in the germline V gene. DNA for the CDR3: TGTGCCAGCCGGTTTCGGGACACTGAAGCTTTCTTT. It yields the protein CASRFRDTEAFF.

This chain's CDR3 is CATSDFLGTGGKPSNYQPQHF. DNA of the CDR3: TGTGCCACCAGTGATTTCCTCGGGACAGGGGGCAAGCCTTCGAATTATCAGCCCCAGCATTTT. The chain links TRBV24-1 to TRBJ1-5, with 12 bases that match TRBD1. Germline V gene data show CDR1 as KGHDR and CDR2 as SFDVKD. This CDR3 is 21 amino acids long. With V trimmed by 1 base and J by 5 bases, 17 bases remained unmatched.

This clone was found a few times. J is TRBJ1-2 and V is TRBV6-5; D remains unclear. Germline V gene data show CDR1 as MNHEY and CDR2 as SVGAGI. Trimming shortened V by 0 bases and J by 7 bases, and 15 bases separated the two germline ends. This CDR3 contains 15 residues. The CDR3 region has the DNA TGTGCCAGCAGTTACTCGAAGTGGAGACGTCCTGGCTACACCTTC. As protein: CASSYSKWRRPGYTF.

This clone was observed once. This chain joins TRBV5-1 and TRBJ1-1, with TRBD1 identical over 8 bases. Per the germline V gene, CDR1 is SGHRS and CDR2 is YFSETQ. The V gene end was trimmed by 1 base and the J gene end by 5 bases; junction bases not matched to a gene: 10. This CDR3 comprises 16 residues. The CDR3 DNA sequence: TGCGCCAGCAGCTTGATAGGTCAGGGGGCTACGACTGAAGCTTTCTTT. It specifies CASSLIGQGATTEAFF. The entire variable domain, with the rest obtained from reference TRBV5-1 and TRBJ1-1, is as follows: KAGVTQTPRYLIKTRGQQVTLSCSPISGHRSVSWYQQTPGQGLQFLFEYFSETQRNKGNFPGRFSGRQFSNSRSEMNVSTLELGDSALYLCASSLIGQGATTEAFFGQGTRLTVV.

This chain joins TRBV27 and TRBJ1-2, with a possible D match to TRBD1 (5 bases). The CDR3 is 13 residues long. The germline V gene encodes CDR1 MNHEY and CDR2 SMNVEV (reference sequence). The V and J ends lost 8 bases and 8 bases respectively, with 18 bases between them. The CDR3 loop is CASRTIGGRGYTF. The CDR3 coding sequence is TGTGCCAGCCGAACCATCGGGGGGAGGGGCTACACCTTC.

Comment on this clone: Sequence at one end of the junction differs from germline and may be a read error. This rearrangement joins TRBV6-6 to TRBJ1-1; 7 bases are a match to TRBD1. CDR1 is MNHNY and CDR2 is SVGAGI in the germline V gene (reference sequence). CDR3 length: 14 amino acids. The DNA of the CDR3 is TGTGCCAGCAGTACCTCAGGGGGGAACGCTGAAGCTTTCTTT. Its translation: CASSTSGGNAEAFF.

The table lists this clone with a few counts. CDR3 sequence (DNA): TGTGCCAGCAGCTTAGTAGGGGGATTTTCACCCCTCCACTTT. This translates into CASSLVGGFSPLHF. The V call is TRBV7-9, the J call TRBJ1-6, with D possibly being TRBD1 (6 bases). The CDR3 spans 14 residues. Trimming took off 1 base at V and 9 bases at J, with 10 bases between the two ends. CDR1 is SEHNR, CDR2 FQNEAQ, per germline (reference sequence).

The J gene is TRBJ2-7, the V gene TRBV6-1; 8 bases fit TRBD1. Trimming took 6 bases from V and 2 from J; bases not matched to a gene: 6. CDR1 is MNHNS and CDR2 is SASEGT in the germline V gene. This CDR3 has 14 residues. CDR3 coding DNA: TGTGCCAGCAGGTCAGGACAGGGTACCTACGAGCAGTACTTC. Its translation: CASRSGQGTYEQYF.

This rearrangement joins TRBV27 to TRBJ2-7, with 8 bases identical to TRBD2. The germline V gene has CDR1 MNHEY and CDR2 SMNVEV (reference sequence). This CDR3 spans 14 amino acids. The V and J ends lost 8 bases and 0 bases, in that order; junction bases with no gene match: 6. The CDR3 protein is CASGLAGGSYEQYF. The CDR3 DNA is TGTGCCAGCGGCTTGGCGGGGGGCTCCTACGAGCAGTACTTC.

The rearrangement joins TRBV6-1 to TRBJ1-2, with D hard to call. Germline assignment: CDR1 MNHNS and CDR2 SASEGT. The CDR3 sequence is 15 residues long. V was shortened by 2 bases and J by 3 bases, with 13 bases between the two germline ends. The CDR3: CASSETVSRDYGYTF. The CDR3 DNA follows: TGTGCCAGCAGTGAAACGGTATCGAGGGACTATGGCTACACCTTC.

This chain links TRBV5-1 with TRBJ2-3; 9 bases fit TRBD1. Germline assignment: CDR1 SGHRS and CDR2 YFSETQ. With V trimmed by 0 bases and J by 3 bases, 5 bases remained unmatched. The CDR3 is made up of 16 amino acids. CDR3 amino acids: CASSLEGQGLTDTQYF. CDR3 nucleotide sequence: TGCGCCAGCAGCTTGGAGGGACAGGGTTTAACAGATACGCAGTATTTT.

On this clone: One junction end does not reproduce the germline sequence, and a read error may be involved. This chain connects TRBV28 to TRBJ2-7; D ambiguous. The germline V gene has CDR1 MDHEN and CDR2 SYDVKM. The CDR3 is made up of 14 amino acids. The CDR3 nucleotides read TGTGCCAGCAGTTCCCCTCCTGACAACCCAGGTCCGGACTTC. The encoded protein is CASSSPPDNPGPDF.

DNA for the CDR3: TGCGCCAGGGGGGACAGCGCTCACTATGGCTACACCTTC. This sequence encodes CARGDSAHYGYTF. This chain uses TRBV23-1 with TRBJ1-2; 7 bases match TRBD1. TRBV23-1 is filed as an ORF, its function uncertain. The CDR3 has 13 residues. The trim removed 9 bases at V and 3 bases at J, leaving 7 bases unmatched.

V and J are TRBV7-8 and TRBJ2-1; 12 bases line up with TRBD2. This CDR3 comprises 15 residues. Unmatched junction bases numbered 6, after V lost 5 bases and J lost 7 bases. Per the germline V gene, CDR1 is SGHVS and CDR2 is FQNEAQ. CDR3 nucleotide sequence: TGTGCCAGCAGCCGGGGACTAGCGGGTTTAAATGAGCAGTTCTTC. Its translation is CASSRGLAGLNEQFF.